This T cell receptor beta chain was found in a study of T cell responses to AZD1222 COVID-19 vaccine. From germline, CDR1 is DFQATT and CDR2 SNEGSKA (reference sequence). CDR3 length equals 13 residues. V was cut by 3 bases and J by 0 bases, with 8 bases left in between. Measured with immunoSEQ multiplex PCR; TCRdb has only the in-frame clones, and not every one. The repertoire has about 160,000 clones, about 90% of them found once; the top ten carry around 6%. The source of this sequence is an adult in good health. This sample comprised peripheral blood, obtained on day 0 of AZD1222 vaccination. This chain links TRBV20-1 with TRBJ1-2, with D hard to call. The CDR3 region is CSASPMANYGYTF. DNA of the CDR3: TGCAGTGCTAGTCCCATGGCTAACTATGGCTACACCTTC.